The 3 T cell receptor beta chains presented below share a single source sample, sequenced in a study of blood T cell repertoires in COVID-19. Assay used: immunoSEQ multiplex PCR; TCRdb lists only in-frame clones, some missing. Of about 130,000 clones detected, approximately 85% appear once; the ten largest clones hold roughly a sixth. The sequencing sample was made of peripheral blood. All receptors come from a man between 25 and 39 years old with COVID-19, enrolled during active disease.

This chain joins TRBV29-1 and TRBJ1-3; perhaps TRBD1 as D (6 bases). Germline CDR1 is SQVTM and CDR2 is ANQGSEA. Trimming shortened V by 4 bases and J by 0 bases, and 10 bases separated the two germline ends. This CDR3 has 14 residues. The CDR3 is CSVGGRGSGNTIYF. The CDR3, as DNA: TGCAGCGTTGGTGGCAGGGGCTCTGGAAACACCATATATTTT.

This clone has more than one count but fewer than ten. V is TRBV28 and J is TRBJ1-5, with D perhaps TRBD1 (6 bases). Trimming left V 7 bases short and J 5 bases short, with 27 bases between. The V gene's germline CDR1 is MDHEN and CDR2 SYDVKM. CDR3 size: 18 residues. The CDR3 loop is CASNLPGHQALFYQPQHF. CDR3 coding DNA: TGTGCCAGCAACCTTCCGGGACACCAAGCACTCTTTTATCAGCCCCAGCATTTT.

The CDR3 DNA reads TGTGCCAGCAGTACATCAGCGGGCGAGCAGTTCTTC. Its protein is CASSTSAGEQFF. The J gene is TRBJ2-1, the V gene TRBV12-3 or TRBV12-4; D is possibly TRBD2 (6 bases). The length of the CDR3 is 12 residues. V gave up 5 bases and J gave up 10 bases, with 12 bases separating them.